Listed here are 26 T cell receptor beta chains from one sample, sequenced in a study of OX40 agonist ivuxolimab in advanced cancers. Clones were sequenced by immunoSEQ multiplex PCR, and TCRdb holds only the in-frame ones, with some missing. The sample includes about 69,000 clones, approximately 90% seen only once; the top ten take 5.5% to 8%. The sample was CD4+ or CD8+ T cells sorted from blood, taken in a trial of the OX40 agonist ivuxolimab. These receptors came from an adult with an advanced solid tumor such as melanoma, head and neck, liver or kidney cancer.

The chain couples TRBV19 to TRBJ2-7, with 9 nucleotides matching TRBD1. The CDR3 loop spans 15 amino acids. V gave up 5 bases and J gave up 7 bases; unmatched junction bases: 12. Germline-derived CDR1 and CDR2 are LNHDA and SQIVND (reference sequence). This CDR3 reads CASSAGTGLGGEQYF. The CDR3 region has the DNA TGTGCCAGTAGTGCCGGGACAGGGCTTGGCGGGGAGCAGTACTTC.

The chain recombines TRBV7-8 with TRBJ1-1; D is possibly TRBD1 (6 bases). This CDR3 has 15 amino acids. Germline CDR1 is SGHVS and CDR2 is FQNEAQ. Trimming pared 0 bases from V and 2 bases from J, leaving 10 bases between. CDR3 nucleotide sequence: TGTGCCAGCAGCTTAGCGACAGGTATAAACACTGAAGCTTTCTTT. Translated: CASSLATGINTEAFF.

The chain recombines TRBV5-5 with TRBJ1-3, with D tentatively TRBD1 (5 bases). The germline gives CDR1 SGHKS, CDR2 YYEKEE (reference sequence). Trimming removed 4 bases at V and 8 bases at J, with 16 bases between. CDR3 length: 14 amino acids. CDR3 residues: CASSARYSRDTIYF. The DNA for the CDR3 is TGTGCCAGCAGCGCACGGTACAGCAGGGACACCATATATTTT.

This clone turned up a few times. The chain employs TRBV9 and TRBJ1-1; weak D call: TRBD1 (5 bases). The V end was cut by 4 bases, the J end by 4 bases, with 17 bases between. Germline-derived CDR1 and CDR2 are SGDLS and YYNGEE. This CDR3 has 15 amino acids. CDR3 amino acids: CASSLLGGGSTEAFF. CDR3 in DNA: TGTGCCAGCAGCCTCCTGGGGGGTGGGAGCACTGAAGCTTTCTTT. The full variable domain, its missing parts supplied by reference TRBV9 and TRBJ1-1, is DSGVTQTPKHLITATGQRVTLRCSPRSGDLSVYWYQQSLDQGLQFLIQYYNGEERAKGNILERFSAQQFPDLHSELNLSSLELGDSALYFCASSLLGGGSTEAFFGQGTRLTVV.

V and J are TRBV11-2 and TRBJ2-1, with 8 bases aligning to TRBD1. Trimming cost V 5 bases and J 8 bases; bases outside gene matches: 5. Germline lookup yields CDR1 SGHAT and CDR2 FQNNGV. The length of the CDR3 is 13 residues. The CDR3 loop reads CASSRGQGYEQFF. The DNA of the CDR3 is TGTGCCAGCAGCCGAGGACAGGGCTATGAGCAGTTCTTC.

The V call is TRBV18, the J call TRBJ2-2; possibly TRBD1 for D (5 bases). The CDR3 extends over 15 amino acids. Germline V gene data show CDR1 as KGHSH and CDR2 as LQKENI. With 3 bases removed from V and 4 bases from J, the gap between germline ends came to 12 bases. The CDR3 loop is CASSPSDRITGELFF. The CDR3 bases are TGTGCCAGCTCACCCTCAGACAGAATCACCGGGGAGCTGTTTTTT.

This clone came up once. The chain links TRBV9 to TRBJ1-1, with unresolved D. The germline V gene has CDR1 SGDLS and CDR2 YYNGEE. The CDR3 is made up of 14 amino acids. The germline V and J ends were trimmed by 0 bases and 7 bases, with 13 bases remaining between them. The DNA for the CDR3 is TGTGCCAGCAGCGTAGGGGAGCGGGAGTTTGAAGCTTTCTTT. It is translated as CASSVGEREFEAFF.

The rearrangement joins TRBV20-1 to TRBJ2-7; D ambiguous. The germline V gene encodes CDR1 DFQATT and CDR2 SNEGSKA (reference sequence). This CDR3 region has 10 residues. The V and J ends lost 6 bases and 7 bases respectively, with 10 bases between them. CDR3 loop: CSAGPLEQYF. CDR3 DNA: TGCAGTGCCGGTCCGCTGGAGCAGTACTTC.

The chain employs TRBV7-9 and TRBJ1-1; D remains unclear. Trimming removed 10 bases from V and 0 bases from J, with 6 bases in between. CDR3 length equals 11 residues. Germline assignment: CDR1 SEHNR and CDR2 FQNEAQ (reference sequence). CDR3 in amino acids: CAIPVNTEAFF. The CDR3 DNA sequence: TGTGCCATCCCGGTGAACACTGAAGCTTTCTTT.

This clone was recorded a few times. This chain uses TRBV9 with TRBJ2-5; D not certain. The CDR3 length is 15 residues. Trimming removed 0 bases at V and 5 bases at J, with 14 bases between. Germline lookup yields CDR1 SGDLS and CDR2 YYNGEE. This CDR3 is CASSVGRAFEETQYF. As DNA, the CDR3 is TGTGCCAGCAGCGTAGGCCGGGCCTTCGAGGAGACCCAGTACTTC.

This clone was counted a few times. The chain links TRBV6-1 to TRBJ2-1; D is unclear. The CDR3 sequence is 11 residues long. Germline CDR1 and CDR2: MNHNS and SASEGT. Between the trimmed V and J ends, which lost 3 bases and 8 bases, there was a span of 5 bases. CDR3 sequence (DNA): TGTGCCAGCAGTGATGGCGATGAGCAGTTCTTC. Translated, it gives CASSDGDEQFF.

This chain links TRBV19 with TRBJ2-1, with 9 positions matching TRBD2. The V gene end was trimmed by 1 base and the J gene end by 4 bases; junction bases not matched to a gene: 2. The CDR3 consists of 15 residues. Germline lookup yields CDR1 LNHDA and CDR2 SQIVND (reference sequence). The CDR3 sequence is CASSIVAGDYNEQFF. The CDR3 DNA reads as TGTGCCAGTAGTATAGTAGCGGGAGATTACAATGAGCAGTTCTTC.

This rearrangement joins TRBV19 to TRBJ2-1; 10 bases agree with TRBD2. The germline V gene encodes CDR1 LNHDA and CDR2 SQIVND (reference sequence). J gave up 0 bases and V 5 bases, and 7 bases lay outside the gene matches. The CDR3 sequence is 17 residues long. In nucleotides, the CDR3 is TGTGCCAGTAGTGTGGGACTAGCGCAAAGCTCCTACAATGAGCAGTTCTTC. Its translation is CASSVGLAQSSYNEQFF.

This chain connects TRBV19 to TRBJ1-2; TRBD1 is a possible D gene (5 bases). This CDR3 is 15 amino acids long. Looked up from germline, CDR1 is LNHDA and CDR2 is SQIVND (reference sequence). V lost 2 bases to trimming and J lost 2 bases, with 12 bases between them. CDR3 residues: CASSIYVGENYGYTF. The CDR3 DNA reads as TGTGCCAGTAGTATATACGTGGGGGAGAACTATGGCTACACCTTC.

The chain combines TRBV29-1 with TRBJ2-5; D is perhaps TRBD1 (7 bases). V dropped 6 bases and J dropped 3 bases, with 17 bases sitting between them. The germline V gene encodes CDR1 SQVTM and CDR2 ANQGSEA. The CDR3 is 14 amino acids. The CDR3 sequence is CSVVYIRGEETQYF. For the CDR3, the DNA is TGCAGCGTCGTATACATCAGGGGGGAAGAGACCCAGTACTTC.

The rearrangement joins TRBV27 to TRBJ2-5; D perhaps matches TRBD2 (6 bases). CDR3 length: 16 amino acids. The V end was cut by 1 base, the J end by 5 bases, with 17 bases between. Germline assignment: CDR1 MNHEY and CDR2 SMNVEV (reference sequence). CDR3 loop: CASSLYIGRSTETQYF. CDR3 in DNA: TGTGCCAGCAGTTTATATATCGGGAGATCGACGGAGACCCAGTACTTC.

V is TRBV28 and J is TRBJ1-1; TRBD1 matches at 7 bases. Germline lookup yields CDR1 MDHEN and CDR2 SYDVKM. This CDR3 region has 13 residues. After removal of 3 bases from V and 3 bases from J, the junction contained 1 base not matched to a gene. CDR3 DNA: TGTGCCAGCAGTTTCGACAGGGACACTGAAGCTTTCTTT. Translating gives CASSFDRDTEAFF.

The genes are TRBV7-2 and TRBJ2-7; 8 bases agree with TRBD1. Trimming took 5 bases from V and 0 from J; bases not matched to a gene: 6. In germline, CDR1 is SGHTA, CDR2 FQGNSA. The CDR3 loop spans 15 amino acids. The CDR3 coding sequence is TGTGCCAGCAGCCGTTGGACAGGGACCTCCTACGAGCAGTACTTC. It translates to CASSRWTGTSYEQYF.

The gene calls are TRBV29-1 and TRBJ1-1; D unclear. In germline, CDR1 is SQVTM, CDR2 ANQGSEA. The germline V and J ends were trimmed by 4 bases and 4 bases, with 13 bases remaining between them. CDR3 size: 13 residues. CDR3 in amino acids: CSVGALGSTEAFF. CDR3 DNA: TGCAGCGTTGGGGCACTCGGGAGCACTGAAGCTTTCTTT.

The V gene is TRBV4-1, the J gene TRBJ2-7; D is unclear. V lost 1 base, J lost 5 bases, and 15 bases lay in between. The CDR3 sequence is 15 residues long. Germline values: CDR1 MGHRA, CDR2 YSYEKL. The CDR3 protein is CASSQGQAGIDEQYF. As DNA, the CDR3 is TGCGCCAGCAGCCAAGGGCAGGCAGGAATCGACGAGCAGTACTTC.

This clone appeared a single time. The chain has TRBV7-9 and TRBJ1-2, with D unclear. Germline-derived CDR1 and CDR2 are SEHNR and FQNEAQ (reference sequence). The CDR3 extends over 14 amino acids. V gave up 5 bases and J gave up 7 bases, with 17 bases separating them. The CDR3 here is CASSLSLQKGGYTF. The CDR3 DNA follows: TGTGCCAGCAGCCTTAGCCTACAGAAGGGTGGCTACACCTTC.

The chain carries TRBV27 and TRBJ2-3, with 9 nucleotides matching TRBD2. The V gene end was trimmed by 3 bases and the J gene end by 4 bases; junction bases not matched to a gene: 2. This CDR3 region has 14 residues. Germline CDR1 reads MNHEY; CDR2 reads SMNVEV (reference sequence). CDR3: CASSLGLAADTQYF. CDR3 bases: TGTGCCAGCAGTTTGGGACTAGCAGCAGATACGCAGTATTTT.

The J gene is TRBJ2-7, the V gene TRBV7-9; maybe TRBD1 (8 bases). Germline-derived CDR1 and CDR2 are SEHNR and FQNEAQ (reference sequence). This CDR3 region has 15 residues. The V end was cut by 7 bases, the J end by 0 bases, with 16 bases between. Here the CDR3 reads CASTRGGQVSYEQYF. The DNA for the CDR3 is TGTGCCAGCACAAGGGGGGGACAGGTCTCCTACGAGCAGTACTTC. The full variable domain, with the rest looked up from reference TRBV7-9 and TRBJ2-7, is DTGVSQNPRHKITKRGQNVTFRCDPISEHNRLYWYRQTLGQGPEFLTYFQNEAQLEKSRLLSDRFSAERPKGSFSTLEIQRTEQGDSAMYLCASTRGGQVSYEQYFGPGTRLTVT.

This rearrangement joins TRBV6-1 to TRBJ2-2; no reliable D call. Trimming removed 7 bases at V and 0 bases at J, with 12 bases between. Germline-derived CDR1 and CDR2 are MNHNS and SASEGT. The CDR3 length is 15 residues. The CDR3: CASTLTISNTGELFF. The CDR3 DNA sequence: TGTGCCAGCACCTTGACAATTTCGAACACCGGGGAGCTGTTTTTT.

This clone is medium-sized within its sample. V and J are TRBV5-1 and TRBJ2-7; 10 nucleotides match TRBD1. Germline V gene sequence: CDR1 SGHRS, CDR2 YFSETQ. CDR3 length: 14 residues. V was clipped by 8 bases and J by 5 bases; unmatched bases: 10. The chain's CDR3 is CASWSGTGVHEQYF. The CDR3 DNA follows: TGCGCCAGTTGGTCCGGGACAGGGGTCCACGAGCAGTACTTC.

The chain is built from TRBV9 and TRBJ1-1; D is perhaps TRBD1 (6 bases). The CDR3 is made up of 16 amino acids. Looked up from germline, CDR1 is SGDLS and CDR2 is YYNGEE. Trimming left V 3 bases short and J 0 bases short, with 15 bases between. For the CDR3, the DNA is TGTGCCAGCAGCGCAGAACCGGGACACTTGAACACTGAAGCTTTCTTT. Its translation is CASSAEPGHLNTEAFF.